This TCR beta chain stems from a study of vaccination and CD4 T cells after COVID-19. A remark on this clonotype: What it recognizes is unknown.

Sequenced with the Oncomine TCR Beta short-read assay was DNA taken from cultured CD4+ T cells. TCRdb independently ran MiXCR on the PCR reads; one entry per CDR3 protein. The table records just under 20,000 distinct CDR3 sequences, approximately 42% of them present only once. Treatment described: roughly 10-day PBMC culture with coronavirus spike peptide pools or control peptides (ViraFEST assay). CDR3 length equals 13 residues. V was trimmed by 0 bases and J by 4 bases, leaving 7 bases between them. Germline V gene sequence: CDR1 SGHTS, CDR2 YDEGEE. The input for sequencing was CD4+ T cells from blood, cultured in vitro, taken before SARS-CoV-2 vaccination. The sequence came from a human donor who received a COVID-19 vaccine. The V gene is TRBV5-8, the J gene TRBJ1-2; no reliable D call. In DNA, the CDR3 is TGTGCCAGCAGCTTGGTGGAGAGCTATGGCTACACCTTC. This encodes CASSLVESYGYTF.